The text below deals with one T cell receptor beta chain. The CDR3 has 15 residues. Germline V gene lookup returns CDR1 MNHEY and CDR2 SVGAGI. The germline V and J ends were trimmed by 7 bases and 0 bases, with 13 bases remaining between them. Study processing details: Reference gene primer amplification in the assay estimated nucleated cell counts. The assay was immunoSEQ multiplex PCR, and TCRdb's table has in-frame clones only and misses some. V and J calls and clone size follow that table, whereas D and trimming were derived from the DNA. Among around 200,000 clones, about 91% were seen once, and the ten largest hold about a tenth. This sample is part of a study of blood T cell repertoires in COVID-19. Cohorts were based on clinical histories the participants reported.

This sequence was found in a man between 18 and 35 years old with acute COVID-19. Input material: PBMCs or T cells enriched from blood (not recorded which). V and J are TRBV6-5 and TRBJ1-5; D is unclear. The CDR3, as DNA: TGTGCCAGCACCCTGTCCGCGAGTAGCAATCAGCCCCAGCATTTT. As protein: CASTLSASSNQPQHF.